This is a list of T cell receptor beta chains from one sample in a study of shared clonotypes between healthy human individuals. Here immunoSEQ multiplex PCR was the method, and the copy in TCRdb shows in-frame clones only, minus some. Among about 820,000 clones listed, 80% to 95% were seen once. The sequenced sample consisted of naive CD8+ T cells sorted from blood. The receptors stem from a man aged 30-40 years in good health. The CDR3 runs from the conserved cysteine through the conserved F or W. D genes are given only for firm matches. Only some rows state a clone size, as once, few, many or a class for expanded clones.

size,D,V,J,DNA,CDR3
-,-,TRBV5-1,TRBJ2-7,TGCGCCAGCAGTTTCCAGGGGACGGTATCCTACGAGCAGTACTTC,CASSFQGTVSYEQYF
once,-,TRBV2,TRBJ2-1,TGTGCCAGCCTCGCCGCCTTAGGAGCGGGTCTCGATGAGCAGTTCTTC,CASLAALGAGLDEQFF
-,TRBD1,TRBV11-2,TRBJ1-2,TGTGCCAGCAGCCTGGGACAGGCGCACTATGGCTACACCTTC,CASSLGQAHYGYTF
-,TRBD2,TRBV5-6,TRBJ2-7,TGTGCCAGCAGCGGTAGCGGGGTGGGGGAGCAGTACTTC,CASSGSGVGEQYF
-,-,TRBV15,TRBJ2-1,TGTGCCACCAGCAGAGCCGGGGGAAGAATGGAGCAGTTCTTC,CATSRAGGRMEQFF
-,TRBD2,TRBV10-3,TRBJ2-7,TGTGCCATCAGTGAGTTCCCTAGCGGGAGGGCCCTCCCTTCCTACGAGCAGTACTTC,CAISEFPSGRALPSYEQYF
-,-,TRBV7-9,TRBJ2-2,TGTGCCAGCGAAGGCGGGGAGCTGTTTTTT,CASEGGELFF
-,-,TRBV2,TRBJ2-7,TGTGCCAGCAGGGATCTCTTAGCCGCCTACGAGCAGTACTTC,CASRDLLAAYEQYF
-,-,TRBV4-3,TRBJ2-1,TGCGCCAGCAGCCAAGACCTCACCACCTACAATGAGCAGTTCTTC,CASSQDLTTYNEQFF
once,-,TRBV7-6,TRBJ2-7,TGTGCCAGCAGCTTTTTGGGGGAGGCCCTTTACGAGCAGTACTTC,CASSFLGEALYEQYF
-,-,TRBV4-1,TRBJ1-1,TGCGCCAGCAGGTTAATGAGTGACACTGAAGCTTTCTTT,CASRLMSDTEAFF
-,-,TRBV2,TRBJ2-7,TGTGCCAGCAGTGAGATGACAGTATACTACGAGCAGTACTTC,CASSEMTVYYEQYF
-,TRBD1,TRBV5-5,TRBJ2-7,TGTGCCAGCAGCTTGGTAACCCAGGGGGCTTGGGAGCAGTACTTC,CASSLVTQGAWEQYF
once,-,TRBV27,TRBJ2-5,TGTGCCAGCAGTACATCGAGGTACATTCTGGAGACCCAGTACTTC,CASSTSRYILETQYF
few,-,TRBV7-9,TRBJ2-1,TGTGCCAGCAGCTTGGTAGTCCATGAGCAGTTCTTC,CASSLVVHEQFF
-,TRBD1,TRBV7-9,TRBJ2-7,TGTGCCAGCAGCGCACCACAGGGGCATGAGCAGTACTTC,CASSAPQGHEQYF
few,-,TRBV29-1,TRBJ1-2,TGCAGCGCTCATGGCCCGACCGGGACGGAGTATGGCTACACCTTC,CSAHGPTGTEYGYTF
-,-,TRBV6-6,TRBJ1-1,TGTGCCAGCAGTTACTCGACGGGGGGCACTGAAGCTTTCTTT,CASSYSTGGTEAFF
-,TRBD1,TRBV2,TRBJ2-7,TGTGCCAGCAGTCCGGGACAGGGGATATACGAGCAGTACTTC,CASSPGQGIYEQYF
-,TRBD1,TRBV9,TRBJ2-7,TGTGCCAGCAGCCCAGGGGGGACAGGGGGCGTGACCTACGAGCAGTACTTC,CASSPGGTGGVTYEQYF
-,TRBD1,TRBV9,TRBJ2-7,TGTGCCAGCAGCCCCCGGGACAGGGGCTACGAGCAGTACTTC,CASSPRDRGYEQYF
-,TRBD1,TRBV13,TRBJ2-7,TGTGCCAGCAGCCTCGGGACAGGGTTAGGCGAGCAGTACTTC,CASSLGTGLGEQYF
-,-,TRBV11-3,TRBJ2-7,TGTGCCAGCAGCCCACCGGGACTTGTAAGCGAGCAGTACTTC,CASSPPGLVSEQYF